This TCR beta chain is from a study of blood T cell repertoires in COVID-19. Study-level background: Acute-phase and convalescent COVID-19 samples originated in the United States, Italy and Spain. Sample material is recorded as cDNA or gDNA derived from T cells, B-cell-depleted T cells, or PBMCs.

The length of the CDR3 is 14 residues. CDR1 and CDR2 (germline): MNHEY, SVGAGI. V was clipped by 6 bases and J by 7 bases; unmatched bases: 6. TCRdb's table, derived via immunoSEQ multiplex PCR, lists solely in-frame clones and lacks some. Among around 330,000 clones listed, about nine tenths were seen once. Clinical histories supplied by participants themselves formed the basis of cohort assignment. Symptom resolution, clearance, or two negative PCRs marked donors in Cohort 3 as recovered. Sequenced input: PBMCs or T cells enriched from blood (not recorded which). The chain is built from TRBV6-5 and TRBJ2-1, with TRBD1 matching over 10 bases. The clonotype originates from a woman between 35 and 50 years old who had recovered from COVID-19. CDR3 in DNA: TGTGCCAGCAGAGCGGGACAGGGGTCGAATGAGCAGTTCTTC. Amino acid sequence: CASRAGQGSNEQFF.